This TCR beta chain was identified in a study of response to subunit inactivated influenza vaccine. This CDR3 comprises 15 residues. V was cut by 5 bases and J by 0 bases, with 11 bases left in between. Germline assignment: CDR1 LNHDA and CDR2 SQIVND (reference sequence). TCRdb used MiXCR to reprocess the RT-PCR reads, holding one entry per CDR3 protein. The sample has 280,000 or so distinct CDR3 sequences, 21% seen once. The receptor was isolated from a man in his fifties or sixties who received an inactivated influenza vaccine. This specimen consisted of PBMCs from blood, obtained about 20 months after vaccination. The chain joins TRBV19 to TRBJ1-5, with a tentative D call TRBD1 (5 bases). The CDR3 sequence: CASSVGTASNQPQHF. The CDR3 DNA reads TGTGCCAGTAGTGTCGGGACGGCTAGCAATCAGCCCCAGCATTTT.